A single sample is the source of the 27 T cell receptor beta chains below, sequenced in a study of T cell responses to AZD1222 COVID-19 vaccine. Only in-frame clones appear in the TCRdb table, and some are missing; sequencing was by immunoSEQ multiplex PCR. This sample has about 150,000 clones, with roughly nine tenths found just once. Here the sequenced sample was peripheral blood, taken 28 days after the second AZD1222 dose. All receptors derive from an adult who received the AZD1222 COVID-19 vaccine.

The chain joins TRBV28 to TRBJ2-7, with D perhaps TRBD2 (6 bases). V was shortened by 6 bases and J by 4 bases, with 13 bases between the two germline ends. The CDR3 contains 13 residues. Germline V gives CDR1 MDHEN, CDR2 SYDVKM. DNA for the CDR3: TGTGCCAGCAGGGAACTGGGGGGATACGAGCAGTACTTC. Translated, it gives CASRELGGYEQYF.

The V and J genes are TRBV18 and TRBJ1-4; D is unresolved. There are 15 residues in the CDR3. Deletions cut 6 bases from V and 0 bases from J, with 11 bases between. CDR1 KGHSH and CDR2 LQKENI come from the germline V gene. DNA of the CDR3: TGTGCCAGCTCCCCTTCCATTGCAACTAATGAAAAACTGTTTTTT. This codes for CASSPSIATNEKLFF.

V is TRBV6-1 and J is TRBJ2-7; D is unclear. CDR1 and CDR2 (germline): MNHNS, SASEGT. The CDR3 sequence is 13 residues long. The V end lost 5 bases, the J end lost 3 bases, and 11 bases lay between the germline ends. CDR3 in DNA: TGTGCCAGCAGTAACGGAAAGCTCTACGAGCAGTACTTC. Translation: CASSNGKLYEQYF.

Written as DNA, the CDR3 is TGTGCCTGGAGTGTACCTGGTACTAGGGAAAAACTGTTTTTT. Protein: CAWSVPGTREKLFF. The rearrangement uses TRBV30 and TRBJ1-4; D not certain. Germline V gives CDR1 GTSNPN, CDR2 SVGIG (reference sequence). This CDR3 is built from 14 residues. The V and J ends lost 0 bases and 8 bases respectively, with 13 bases between them.

The chain carries TRBV6-5 and TRBJ1-4, with D tentatively TRBD1 (5 bases). This CDR3 comprises 14 residues. Trimming took 6 bases from V and 2 from J, leaving 10 bases between them. Germline V CDR1 and CDR2: MNHEY, SVGAGI. CDR3 region: CASRPGTTNEKLFF. The CDR3 DNA sequence: TGTGCCAGCAGACCAGGGACCACTAATGAAAAACTGTTTTTT.

This chain connects TRBV7-9 to TRBJ2-1; D gene ambiguous. Germline loops: CDR1 SEHNR, CDR2 FQNEAQ (reference sequence). Between the trimmed V and J ends, which lost 1 base and 5 bases, there was a span of 12 bases. CDR3 size: 15 residues. The CDR3 region has the DNA TGTGCCAGCAGCTTAGGCTGGCAAAGGAACAATGAGCAGTTCTTC. Protein: CASSLGWQRNNEQFF.

The CDR3 nucleotides read TGTGCCAGCAGCTTATCTCTAGCGGGAGGGATAGAGACCCAGTACTTC. This codes for CASSLSLAGGIETQYF. The rearrangement uses TRBV7-8 and TRBJ2-5; 12 bases match TRBD2. The CDR3 sequence is 16 residues long. The germline gives CDR1 SGHVS, CDR2 FQNEAQ. Trimming took 2 bases from V and 4 from J; bases not matched to a gene: 5.

The chain links TRBV11-2 to TRBJ2-5, with a tentative D call TRBD1 (6 bases). The CDR3 is 16 amino acids. In germline, CDR1 is SGHAT, CDR2 FQNNGV. The V and J ends lost 5 bases and 2 bases respectively, with 18 bases between them. The DNA for the CDR3 is TGTGCCAGCAGCCGCCAGGGGCGGCTTTTTCAAGAGACCCAGTACTTC. It encodes CASSRQGRLFQETQYF.

The chain recombines TRBV6-5 with TRBJ2-1; 8 bases agree with TRBD2. The CDR3 is 15 amino acids. V shed 1 base and J 7 bases; nucleotides not matched to a gene: 6. Germline-derived CDR1 and CDR2 are MNHEY and SVGAGI. CDR3 DNA: TGTGCCAGCAGTTACTTAATAGCGGGACGGAATGAGCAGTTCTTC. Translating it yields CASSYLIAGRNEQFF.

The chain uses TRBV28 and TRBJ2-7; weak D call: TRBD1 (6 bases). Between the trimmed V and J ends, which lost 1 base and 4 bases, there was a span of 14 bases. This CDR3 spans 15 amino acids. From germline, CDR1 is MDHEN and CDR2 SYDVKM. The CDR3 here is CASSLSPGVPYEQYF. The CDR3 bases are TGTGCCAGCAGTTTATCTCCAGGGGTACCGTACGAGCAGTACTTC.

V and J are TRBV5-8 and TRBJ1-2, with unresolved D. The ends were cut back, 4 bases at V and 5 bases at J, with 6 bases in the middle. The CDR3 extends over 11 amino acids. From germline, CDR1 is SGHTS and CDR2 YDEGEE. This chain's CDR3 is CASSLGYGYTF. The CDR3 nucleotides read TGTGCCAGCAGCCTGGGGTATGGCTACACCTTC.

The chain links TRBV20-1 to TRBJ1-6, with D unclear. V lost 3 bases, J lost 9 bases, and 21 bases lay in between. CDR1 is DFQATT, CDR2 SNEGSKA, per germline (reference sequence). The CDR3 totals 16 residues. The CDR3 DNA is TGCAGTGCTAGTGATCGGGGAAATGCTCAAACTTCACCCCTCCACTTT. The encoded protein is CSASDRGNAQTSPLHF.

This clone has just one count. The gene calls are TRBV28 and TRBJ1-2; D is unresolved. V lost 2 bases and J 8 bases, leaving 12 bases between the germline ends. There are 13 residues in the CDR3. Germline CDR1 MDHEN, CDR2 SYDVKM. The DNA for the CDR3 is TGTGCCAGCAGTTTAAATTCGGACTTGGGCTACACCTTC. Translating gives CASSLNSDLGYTF.

The J gene is TRBJ2-7, the V gene TRBV5-1; no clear D gene. Deletions cut 0 bases from V and 4 bases from J, with 17 bases between. The V gene's germline CDR1 is SGHRS and CDR2 YFSETQ. There are 16 residues in the CDR3. This CDR3 is CASSLAGGYPNYEQYF. The CDR3 DNA reads TGCGCCAGCAGCTTGGCCGGCGGCTACCCGAATTACGAGCAGTACTTC.

V and J are TRBV27 and TRBJ2-6, with 8 nucleotides matching TRBD1. Losses at the gene ends were 5 bases for V and 1 base for J; bases not matched to a gene: 16. The germline CDR1 and CDR2 sequences are MNHEY and SMNVEV (reference sequence). The CDR3 is 20 residues long. CDR3 DNA sequence: TGTGCCAGCAGTCCCCGGTATTTGGGGACAGGTATGTCTGGGGCCAACGTCCTGACTTTC. Translation: CASSPRYLGTGMSGANVLTF.

The chain employs TRBV28 and TRBJ1-6; 11 bases line up with TRBD1. Germline lookup yields CDR1 MDHEN and CDR2 SYDVKM. The CDR3 consists of 16 residues. Germline trimming cut 5 bases from V and 8 bases from J; bases unmatched to any gene: 8. The CDR3 region has the DNA TGTGCCAGCAGTCTTTCCCGGACAGGGGGCGATTCACCCCTCCACTTT. Protein: CASSLSRTGGDSPLHF.

This clone has a single count. The rearrangement links TRBV19 to TRBJ2-1; TRBD2 aligns across 7 bases. The CDR3 covers 16 residues. Germline values: CDR1 LNHDA, CDR2 SQIVND (reference sequence). Trimming cost V 4 bases and J 4 bases; bases outside gene matches: 10. CDR3 DNA sequence: TGTGCCAGTAGTACAACCCTAGCGGAAGCATACAATGAGCAGTTCTTC. Its protein product is CASSTTLAEAYNEQFF.

The chain couples TRBV5-8 to TRBJ2-1; D is possibly TRBD1 or TRBD2 (5 bases each). The germline V gene has CDR1 SGHTS and CDR2 YDEGEE. V was shortened by 0 bases and J by 0 bases, with 13 bases between the two germline ends. The length of the CDR3 is 17 residues. This CDR3 reads CASSLVRGRDSYNEQFF. CDR3 nucleotides: TGTGCCAGCAGCTTGGTGAGGGGCAGGGACTCCTACAATGAGCAGTTCTTC.

The chain carries TRBV27 and TRBJ2-5, with TRBD1 matching 8 bases. The CDR3 sequence is 14 residues long. Germline values: CDR1 MNHEY, CDR2 SMNVEV (reference sequence). The ends lost 3 bases at V and 4 bases at J; junction bases unmatched: 4. CDR3 sequence: CASSFGRGRETQYF. CDR3 nucleotides: TGTGCCAGCAGTTTCGGCAGGGGGCGAGAGACCCAGTACTTC.

The chain has TRBV29-1 and TRBJ1-2; D unresolved. This CDR3 has 13 residues. V was trimmed by 3 bases and J by 8 bases, leaving 16 bases between them. Per germline, CDR1 SQVTM and CDR2 ANQGSEA. In nucleotides, the CDR3 is TGCAGCGTTGATTGGGGAGGGTTTATGGGCTACACCTTC. Its protein product is CSVDWGGFMGYTF.

The rearrangement uses TRBV15 and TRBJ2-3, with D possibly being TRBD2 (7 bases). Per germline, CDR1 LNHNV and CDR2 YYDKDF (reference sequence). This CDR3 comprises 17 residues. V was cut by 0 bases and J by 6 bases, with 19 bases left in between. CDR3 coding DNA: TGTGCCACCAGCAGAGAGGTCGGGCGGGGGCTCCAGGATACGCAGTATTTT. It codes for CATSREVGRGLQDTQYF.

V gene TRBV11-3 combines with J gene TRBJ2-1; 9 nucleotides align to TRBD2. The CDR3 has 13 amino acids. The trim removed 5 bases at V and 9 bases at J, leaving 5 bases unmatched. Germline V gene lookup returns CDR1 SGHNT and CDR2 YENEEA. The CDR3 region is CASSPSGRREQFF. CDR3 bases: TGTGCCAGCAGCCCCAGCGGGAGGCGTGAGCAGTTCTTC.

The chain is built from TRBV7-8 and TRBJ1-6; D call uncertain. The V end lost 3 bases, the J end lost 7 bases, and 7 bases lay between the germline ends. Germline V gives CDR1 SGHVS, CDR2 FQNEAQ. The CDR3 sequence is 13 residues long. The CDR3 protein is CASSLSGNSPLHF. Written as DNA, the CDR3 is TGTGCCAGCAGCTTGTCGGGGAATTCACCCCTCCACTTT.

The chain carries TRBV5-4 and TRBJ1-1; D is undetermined. This CDR3 has 13 amino acids. V dropped 3 bases and J dropped 4 bases, with 10 bases sitting between them. Per the germline V gene, CDR1 is SGHNT and CDR2 is YYREEE (reference sequence). CDR3 nucleotide sequence: TGTGCCAGCAGCTCTCCCCCGGGCACTGAAGCTTTCTTT. Translating it yields CASSSPPGTEAFF.

The chain is built from TRBV7-8 and TRBJ1-1; no clear D. This CDR3 is 12 amino acids long. Germline V gene data show CDR1 as SGHVS and CDR2 as FQNEAQ. The ends were cut back, 6 bases at V and 8 bases at J, with 13 bases in the middle. CDR3 sequence reads: CASSNRGPEAFF. In DNA form, the CDR3 reads TGTGCCAGCAGTAACCGGGGTCCCGAAGCTTTCTTT.

The V and J genes are TRBV5-4 and TRBJ2-7, with D unclear. CDR3 length: 14 residues. The germline V and J ends were trimmed by 6 bases and 5 bases, with 18 bases remaining between them. CDR1 is SGHNT and CDR2 is YYREEE in the germline V gene (reference sequence). CDR3 DNA sequence: TGTGCCAGCACCGACCGGGCCAAAACCGACGAGCAGTACTTC. This translates into CASTDRAKTDEQYF.

The V call is TRBV28, the J call TRBJ2-7, with 8 positions matching TRBD1. Germline loops: CDR1 MDHEN, CDR2 SYDVKM. The CDR3 sequence is 15 residues long. J was trimmed by 7 bases and V by 6 bases; bases with no gene match: 14. In DNA form, the CDR3 reads TGTGCCAGCAGGGCCCGGGGACAGGTCAACGGGGAGCAGTACTTC. Its protein product is CASRARGQVNGEQYF.